The rows below give T cell receptor beta chains drawn from one sample of a study of cytomegalovirus exposure and HLA in healthy donors. Sequencing was performed with immunoSEQ multiplex PCR; in TCRdb, only in-frame clones are kept and a portion is missing. The sample yields 95,000 to 100,000 clones, approximately 80% seen once. Input material: PBMCs. These receptor sequences come from a female donor in good health and CMV-seropositive. Each CDR3 is given with its conserved first and last residue. D genes are given only for firm matches. Clone size, where shown, is once, few, many, or a class for clones that have expanded.

D,size,J,length,V,DNA,CDR3
-,-,TRBJ1-3,16,TRBV7-9,TGTGCCAGCAGCCTCCACGGACAGAGCTCTGGAAACACCATATATTTT,CASSLHGQSSGNTIYF
-,-,TRBJ2-5,11,TRBV29-1,TGCAGCGTTGTTGGTAGGGGGACCCAGTACTTC,CSVVGRGTQYF
-,-,TRBJ1-1,11,TRBV6-5,TGTGCCAGCAGATCTAACACTGAAGCTTTCTTT,CASRSNTEAFF
TRBD2,-,TRBJ2-7,15,TRBV27,TGTGCCAGCAGCCGAACTAGCGGGGCCACCTACGAGCAGTACTTC,CASSRTSGATYEQYF
TRBD1,-,TRBJ1-2,15,TRBV6-1,TGTGCCAGCAGCCACAGGGGGCCCCAGTTGAATGGCTACACCTTC,CASSHRGPQLNGYTF
-,few,TRBJ1-1,15,TRBV5-1,TGCGCCAGCAGCTTGGGGGGCGCTGGGGACACTGAAGCTTTCTTT,CASSLGGAGDTEAFF
TRBD2,-,TRBJ2-7,16,TRBV27,TGTGCCAGCAGTCTTGGGGTTGGGACTAGTCGGACCGAGCAGTACTTC,CASSLGVGTSRTEQYF
TRBD1,-,TRBJ1-3,15,TRBV18,TGTGCCAGCTCACCCCTGGACAGGGTTGGAAACACCATATATTTT,CASSPLDRVGNTIYF
-,-,TRBJ2-7,11,TRBV20-1,TGCAGTGCTAGACAGGCCTACGAGCAGTACTTC,CSARQAYEQYF
-,-,TRBJ1-2,13,TRBV15,TGTGCCACCAGCCCTGCCCGGGAGAATGGCTACACCTTC,CATSPARENGYTF
-,few,TRBJ1-1,14,TRBV6-5,TGTGCCAGCAGTGTACACCAAGTCAACACTGAAGCTTTCTTT,CASSVHQVNTEAFF
-,once,TRBJ1-5,15,TRBV6-1,TGTGCCAGCAGGACCGGCCGAGTACGAGGGCAGCCCCAGCATTTT,CASRTGRVRGQPQHF
-,-,TRBJ1-2,15,TRBV6-5,TGTGCCAGCCGAACCGGGCCTCGGGAGGCCTATGGCTACACCTTC,CASRTGPREAYGYTF
-,-,TRBJ1-5,14,TRBV6-1,TGTGCCAGCCGAGGGGGTAATAGCAATCAGCCCCAGCATTTT,CASRGGNSNQPQHF
TRBD2,-,TRBJ2-3,17,TRBV2,TGTGCCAGCGCCAGGACTAGCGGGAGTTTTAGCACAGATACGCAGTATTTT,CASARTSGSFSTDTQYF
-,few,TRBJ2-5,16,TRBV2,TGTGCCAGCAGTGAGGGGGCAGTCCCGTCCCAAGAGACCCAGTACTTC,CASSEGAVPSQETQYF
-,few,TRBJ1-2,15,TRBV9,TGTGCCAGCAGCGTAGAGCCAGCCCTAGGCTATGGCTACACCTTC,CASSVEPALGYGYTF
-,-,TRBJ2-5,13,TRBV6-1,TGTGCCAGCGGTCGGGACATCCAAGAGACCCAGTACTTC,CASGRDIQETQYF
-,few,TRBJ2-1,13,TRBV5-1,TGCGCCAGCAGCTTGGGCGACAGGTATGAGCAGTTCTTC,CASSLGDRYEQFF
TRBD2,-,TRBJ2-7,15,TRBV5-1,TGCGCCAGCAGCTTGGAGGCTAGCGGGGGCCTCGAGCAGTACTTC,CASSLEASGGLEQYF